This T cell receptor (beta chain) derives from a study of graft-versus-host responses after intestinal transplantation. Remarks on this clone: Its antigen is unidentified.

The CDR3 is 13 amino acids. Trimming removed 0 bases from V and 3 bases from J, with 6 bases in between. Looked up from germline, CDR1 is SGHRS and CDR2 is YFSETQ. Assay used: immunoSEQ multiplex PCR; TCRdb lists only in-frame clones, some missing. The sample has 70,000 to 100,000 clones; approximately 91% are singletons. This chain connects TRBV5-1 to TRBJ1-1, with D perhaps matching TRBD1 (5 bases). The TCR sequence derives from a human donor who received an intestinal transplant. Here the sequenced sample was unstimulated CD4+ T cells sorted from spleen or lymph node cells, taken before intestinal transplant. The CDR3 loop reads CASSLEGHTEAFF. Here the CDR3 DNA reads TGCGCCAGCAGCTTGGAGGGGCACACTGAAGCTTTCTTT.